These 19 T cell receptor beta chains were sequenced from one sample in a study of blood T cells in healthy people across ages. With a J-beta primer mix and a sample-barcoded 5' primer, a second PCR ran roughly 6 to 12 cycles. TCRdb re-derived calls from the 5' RACE reads in MiXCR, one entry per CDR3 protein. The data hold fewer than 600,000 distinct CDR3 sequences, with about 28% observed a single time. The same specimen was also included in a second study, on T cells of mothers and their children.

Sequencing was done on a sample of blood. Every receptor here comes from a boy between 2 and 15 years old in good health.

This clonotype turned up a few times. This chain uses TRBV10-3 with TRBJ1-2; 9 bases agree with TRBD1. V shed 1 base and J 1 base; nucleotides not matched to a gene: 7. CDR1 ENHRY and CDR2 SYGVKD come from the germline V gene. CDR3 length: 17 amino acids. CDR3 sequence: CAISEFPGTGNNYGYTF. The CDR3 DNA reads as TGTGCCATCAGTGAGTTCCCCGGGACAGGGAATAACTATGGCTACACCTTC.

The rearrangement joins TRBV11-2 to TRBJ2-1; 8 positions agree with TRBD1. The DNA matches TRBJ2-5 better at its end, which makes the J call doubtful. This CDR3 has 15 amino acids. The germline gives CDR1 SGHAT, CDR2 FQNNGV. CDR3 nucleotides: TGTGCCAGCAGCTTAGGCGCAACAGGGGGGGAGACCCAGTACTTC. Translation: CASSLGATGGETQYF.

The V gene is TRBV18, the J gene TRBJ1-1; D unresolved. The CDR3 consists of 14 residues. Germline lookup yields CDR1 KGHSH and CDR2 LQKENI. V was cut by 5 bases and J by 2 bases, with 12 bases left in between. In DNA form, the CDR3 reads TGTGCCAGCTCAGCCGGCGCAGGTAACACTGAAGCTTTCTTT. Translating gives CASSAGAGNTEAFF.

This clonotype was found many times. V gene TRBV2 combines with J gene TRBJ2-1; no definite D call. CDR3 length: 17 amino acids. Germline CDR1 is SNHLY and CDR2 is FYNNEI. V lost 6 bases to trimming and J lost 0 bases, with 18 bases between them. The CDR3 DNA is TGTGCCAGCAGCCTGACCCCCACGGGCCCCTCCTACAATGAGCAGTTCTTC. Protein sequence: CASSLTPTGPSYNEQFF. Together with reference TRBV2 and TRBJ2-1, the CDR3 gives the full variable domain: EPEVTQTPSHQVTQMGQEVILRCVPISNHLYFYWYRQILGQKVEFLVSFYNNEISEKSEIFDDQFSVERPDGSNFTLKIRSTKLEDSAMYFCASSLTPTGPSYNEQFFGPGTRLTVL.

The chain recombines TRBV18 with TRBJ2-7; 7 bases match TRBD2. This CDR3 has 15 amino acids. With V trimmed by 4 bases and J by 7 bases, 13 bases remained unmatched. The germline V gene encodes CDR1 KGHSH and CDR2 LQKENI. CDR3 nucleotide sequence: TGTGCCAGCTCACTCCGGGCTAGCGGAGAACGGGAGCAGTACTTC. Translated: CASSLRASGEREQYF.

This clonotype was picked up a small number of times. J is TRBJ2-1 and V is TRBV11-2; D may be TRBD1 (6 bases). This CDR3 region has 15 residues. With 3 bases removed from V and 2 bases from J, the gap between germline ends came to 11 bases. Germline V gene data show CDR1 as SGHAT and CDR2 as FQNNGV. The CDR3 coding sequence is TGTGCCAGCAGCTTTACAGGGATAACCTACAATGAGCAGTTCTTC. Translating it yields CASSFTGITYNEQFF.

CDR3 in DNA: TGTGCCAGCAGTAAGGGGTCAGCGGACACCATATATTTT. Residues: CASSKGSADTIYF. The chain joins TRBV12-3 or TRBV12-4 to TRBJ1-3, with D perhaps matching TRBD1 (5 bases). CDR3 size: 13 residues. Trimming stripped 5 bases from V and 8 bases from J, with 13 bases between.

At least ten counts were recorded for this clonotype. The CDR3 region has the DNA TGCAGTGCTAGTCAGGGGTGGCAGGGGGGCACCGGGGAGCTGTTTTTT. Amino acids: CSASQGWQGGTGELFF. V is TRBV20-1 and J is TRBJ2-2; the D gene is possibly TRBD1 (7 bases). The CDR3 sequence is 16 residues long. Germline V gene sequence: CDR1 DFQATT, CDR2 SNEGSKA (reference sequence). V shed 3 bases and J shed 4 bases, with 18 bases lying between them.

The chain combines TRBV5-1 with TRBJ2-5; D unclear. CDR1 and CDR2 from the germline V gene are SGHRS and YFSETQ. Trimming removed 0 bases at V and 5 bases at J, with 11 bases between. The CDR3 sequence is 14 residues long. The DNA of the CDR3 is TGCGCCAGCAGCTTGGGCAGGTTTGAGGAGACCCAGTACTTC. Protein sequence: CASSLGRFEETQYF.

This clonotype has just a few counts. One junction end disagrees with the germline gene, perhaps due to a read error. The chain is built from TRBV10-3 and TRBJ2-2, with a possible D match to TRBD2 (5 bases). This CDR3 spans 16 amino acids. Germline V gene sequence: CDR1 ENHRY, CDR2 SYGVKD. The DNA for the CDR3 is TGTGCCATCAGTGAGTCTGCGGGCCGGAACACCGGGGAGCCGTTTTTT. This codes for CAISESAGRNTGEPFF.

Concerning this clonotype: An end of the junction does not agree with germline; a read error may underlie this. The rearrangement links TRBV7-2 to TRBJ2-5, with 14 bases fitting TRBD2. CDR3 length equals 13 residues. The germline V gene has CDR1 SGHTA and CDR2 FQGNSA. Written as DNA, the CDR3 is TGTGCCAGCAGCTTGGGACTAGCGGGAGATGGGCACTTC. Encoded protein: CASSLGLAGDGHF.

The CDR3 coding sequence is TGTGCCAGCAGCTTAGTGACCTTTGAGAGCTCCTACGAGCAGTACTTC. Protein product: CASSLVTFESSYEQYF. V usage is TRBV7-8 and J usage is TRBJ2-7; no definite D call. The germline CDR1 and CDR2 sequences are SGHVS and FQNEAQ. The V end lost 1 base, the J end lost 0 bases, and 13 bases lay between the germline ends. The CDR3 is made up of 16 amino acids.

The chain links TRBV5-1 to TRBJ2-5; 11 bases align to TRBD2. Germline V lookup: CDR1 SGHRS, CDR2 YFSETQ. CDR3 length: 16 residues. V was pared by 8 bases and J by 2 bases, with 11 bases of the junction left unmatched. The CDR3 DNA is TGCGCCAGTTCACTGTCGGGGACTAGCGGACAAGAGACCCAGTACTTC. Protein: CASSLSGTSGQETQYF.

This clonotype came up a few times. The CDR3 bases are TGTGCCAGCAGCCCAGATAGTGACGAGCAGTACTTC. Amino acids: CASSPDSDEQYF. The V and J genes are TRBV7-8 and TRBJ2-7; D gene uncertain. This CDR3 spans 12 amino acids. CDR1 is SGHVS and CDR2 is FQNEAQ in the germline V gene. Trimming pared 5 bases from V and 5 bases from J, leaving 10 bases between. Using reference TRBV7-8 and TRBJ2-7 for the parts outside the CDR3, the full variable domain is GAGVSQSPRYKVAKRGQDVALRCDPISGHVSLFWYQQALGQGPEFLTYFQNEAQLDKSGLPSDRFFAERPEGSVSTLKIQRTQQEDSAVYLCASSPDSDEQYFGPGTRLTVT.

In its sample, this clonotype was seen once. This chain uses TRBV20-1 with TRBJ2-5; 12 bases map to TRBD2. The CDR3 is made up of 22 amino acids. Germline loops: CDR1 DFQATT, CDR2 SNEGSKA (reference sequence). The trim removed 5 bases at V and 0 bases at J, leaving 25 bases unmatched. The CDR3 DNA reads TGCAGTGCTCCGCCCCGGACCCGGCTATGGAGCACTAGCGGGAGGTACCAAGAGACCCAGTACTTC. Protein product: CSAPPRTRLWSTSGRYQETQYF.

The V call is TRBV7-6, the J call TRBJ2-1; 9 positions match TRBD2. J lost 5 bases, V lost 3 bases, and 5 bases had no gene match. This CDR3 spans 15 amino acids. The germline gives CDR1 SGHVS, CDR2 FNYEAQ. The CDR3 protein is CASSLKREADNEQFF. In DNA, the CDR3 is TGTGCCAGCAGCTTGAAGCGGGAGGCAGACAATGAGCAGTTCTTC.

The V and J genes are TRBV7-2 and TRBJ2-1, with unresolved D. Germline V lookup: CDR1 SGHTA, CDR2 FQGNSA. The V and J ends lost 1 base and 4 bases respectively, with 14 bases between them. CDR3 size: 16 residues. CDR3 residues: CASSLVGNLVYNEQFF. CDR3 DNA sequence: TGTGCCAGCAGCTTAGTTGGGAACCTAGTATACAATGAGCAGTTCTTC.

This clonotype has only a few counts. The chain carries TRBV6-5 and TRBJ2-7; TRBD1 is a possible D gene (7 bases). This CDR3 is 15 amino acids long. V lost 6 bases and J 6 bases, leaving 21 bases between the germline ends. Per the germline V gene, CDR1 is MNHEY and CDR2 is SVGAGI. CDR3 nucleotides: TGTGCCAGCAGACGGGGGACCGGGACAGCATCCGAGCAGTACTTC. Residues: CASRRGTGTASEQYF.

This chain joins TRBV12-3 or TRBV12-4 and TRBJ2-5; 7 nucleotides align to TRBD2. The assigned J gene may be wrong: the sequence end matches TRBJ2-7 better. The CDR3 sequence is 14 residues long. The CDR3 sequence: CASSSTSVGLEQYF. CDR3 DNA: TGTGCCAGCAGTTCCACTAGCGTAGGTCTCGAGCAGTACTTC.